This TCR beta chain was retrieved from a study of cytomegalovirus exposure and HLA in healthy donors (dated by TCRdb to about 2017). With respect to the entire study: According to an earlier analysis of 587 of the donors, 150 million to 200 million T cells yielded over 90 million unique TCR beta sequences and 250 to 350 Gb of sequence data. An early release that covered some 640 HLA-typed donors contained approximately 300 gigabases of sequencing data and around 85 million unique TCR sequences. Of the roughly 400 genotyped donors, 70% to 90% were placed in the genetic ancestry cluster associated with self-reported Caucasian donors. The study aimed to test whether signatures of past pathogen exposure could be identified by cataloging public T cell receptors. The study used immunosequencing to profile the T cell repertoires of several hundred subjects and linked those repertoires to cytomegalovirus serostatus. In addition to the first cohort of about 650 subjects, a separate validation cohort of under 150 different subjects was used. To predict cytomegalovirus infection status, the study combined high-throughput TCR immunosequencing, statistical association of individual TCRs with disease status, and machine learning. A later analysis re-analyzed previously published TCR beta repertoires from roughly 690 donors and added high-resolution HLA genotyping to study TCR occurrence patterns. Rather than drawing on any new phenotypic data, the later analysis identified candidate immune exposures from TCR beta sequences and the way those sequences occurred across donors. In an earlier analysis of a few hundred of the donors, high-throughput TCR beta sequencing was used to judge whether each TCR beta V gene segment behaved as functional or pseudogenic. Alongside the repertoire data, information on donor age, sex, ethnicity and CMV serostatus was compiled. In a later genetic analysis, genome-wide SNP genotypes for about 55% of the roughly 700 donors were used, and that subset was treated as a discovery cohort. All discovery cohort repertoires had been generated using a single sequencing platform. Both class I and class II loci were covered by HLA typing, at four-digit resolution. Typing coverage differed by locus: A, B, C, DRB1 and DQB1 were typed in roughly 620-630 donors, DQA1 in approximately 520, DPA1 in roughly 590, and DPB1 in approximately 450. Because of strong linkage in the cohort, four to six DR-DQ haplotypes were treated as single units for association and clustering. Among about 370 genotyped donors of the cohort, an average of approximately 240,000 unique TCR beta nucleotide sequences was sequenced per donor, of which about 19% were non-productive.

Worth noting for this clone: The antigen it recognizes is unknown.

The cohort comprised under 700 healthy bone marrow donors. At the time of sampling, all cohort members were nominally healthy, though unrecorded immune exposures were likely present. The donor was CMV seronegative and belonged to the group of roughly 330 seronegative cohort members. A peripheral blood sample was collected from each donor, and TCR beta sequencing was performed on peripheral blood mononuclear cells. Genomic DNA was extracted from the blood cell samples with the Qiagen DNeasy Blood Extraction Kit. The CDR3 runs 17 amino acids, cysteine and phenylalanine included. Of all the DNA, just the CDR3 is kept, 51 bases in frame from base 1. The germline V gene specifies SGHTA as CDR1 and FQGNSA as CDR2. Trimming leaves V shorter by 7 bases and J shorter by 5 bases, with the junction holding 16 bases beyond the gene matches. Beyond this particular receptor, the publication reports: Across donors, most TCR sequences were observed very rarely, whereas some public TCRs were present in many individuals. A further reported finding was that TCR beta sequences accurately predicted the HLA-A and HLA-B alleles for most subjects in the first cohort. According to a later analysis, most CMV-associated TCR beta chains appeared to be HLA-restricted, and the HLA associations seemed to be driven largely by CMV exposure. In vitro tests confirmed that a few of the cytomegalovirus-associated TCR beta chains recognize cytomegalovirus antigens. In the study, approximately 160 TCR beta chains were listed as associated with cytomegalovirus. A cluster of highly shared sequence variants was judged likely to be a technical artifact of the sequencing pipeline. The only immune exposure information available for the cohort was CMV serostatus. According to a later analysis, parvovirus B19, influenza, CMV and Epstein-Barr virus appeared linked to several top co-occurrence clusters. Compared with equally common non-associated chains, HLA-associated TCR beta chains in a later analysis were more clonally expanded and had lower generation probabilities. Correlated functional status among segregating V segments might be attributable to linkage disequilibrium, but an unknown experimental factor could not be ruled out. It was suggested by the authors that the approach could potentially be generalized to other disease states and immunological phenotypes. Strong co-occurrence of HLA alleles, especially DR and DQ, made assigning TCR associations to individual alleles difficult. According to a later analysis, TCR association rates differed among HLA loci, with DRB1 alleles showing the most associated TCRs and HLA-C alleles showing the fewest. In an earlier analysis of some 500 of the donors, most TCR beta V segments were observed in productive rearrangements about 87% or about 30% of the time, broadly matching IMGT annotations. In a later genetic analysis, fewer N-insertions in productive TCRs were reported among donors in an Asian-associated ancestry cluster than the roughly 700-donor mean. The classifier was reported to diagnose cytomegalovirus status with high specificity and sensitivity in both the original and validation cohorts. In a later genetic analysis, a missense DCLRE1C variant was associated with V-gene and J-gene trimming of TCR beta chains, and the association was replicated in an independent cohort. Because some donors lacked HLA typing at each locus, the association tests relied only on the typed subset. Specific HLA alleles were associated with some 15,000 TCR beta sequences at a false discovery rate of 0.05 in a later analysis. This cohort had only TCR beta chains sequenced, and the lack of alpha or paired-chain data limited which features could be detected. The presence/absence analyses assumed that sequencing depth was roughly uniform across donors, and that assumption may not be true. The earlier analysis of about 600 of the donors excluded 15 to 20 rarely observed V segments, including chromosome 9 orphons, because counts were too low. Some IMGT-functional V segments, including TRBV6-2 and TRBV6-3, could not be distinguished by the 87-base-pair reads and were therefore excluded.

The library relied on the immunoSEQ multiplex PCR assay. For the multiplex PCR, a mixture combining 60 forward primers for TCR Vbeta segments and 13 reverse primers for TCR Jbeta segments was used. The CDR3 region of rearranged TCR beta genes was amplified from genomic DNA by a multiplex PCR assay. Amplified TCR beta libraries were sequenced as 87-base-pair reads on the Illumina HiSeq System. Turning to the authors' computational methods: Across the 670 or so repertoires, a later analysis counted 60 million to 90 million unique TCR beta chains, about 10 million of which were shared by at least two donors. To remove PCR and sequencing errors, raw reads were error-corrected and collapsed into unique sequences using a nearest-neighbor algorithm that merged closely related sequences. V, D and J gene segments were assigned by aligning CDR3 sequences to IMGT reference sequences. For a sequence to be retained, a match of at least six nucleotides to both a V gene segment and a J gene segment was required. Rearrangements were classified as productive when the CDR3 lacked stop codons and remained in frame with V and J, and all other rearrangements were classified as non-productive. Following IMGT convention, CDR3 was defined as the stretch from the second conserved V-encoded cysteine to the conserved J-encoded phenylalanine. Sequences without an unambiguous match to a single V gene segment were excluded from the earlier analysis of 500 to 700 of the donors. An earlier analysis of a few hundred of the donors classified V segments as functional when productive rearrangements were above 56.7% and as segregating when the standard deviation between donors was above 5%. A statistical classification framework was built to diagnose cytomegalovirus status from the catalog of TCR beta chain sequences. In a later analysis, V and J genes were assigned by comparing TCR nucleotide sequences against IMGT/GENE-DB human TR gene sequences. Using the TCRdist pipeline, a later analysis assigned CDR3 sequences along with most-parsimonious VDJ recombination scenarios. In a later analysis, each TCR beta chain was defined by its CDR3 amino acid sequence together with its V-gene family, and reads without a unique V-gene family were excluded. To address suspected cross-contamination and a sequencing artifact, a later analysis removed a few hundred highly shared, low-generation-probability nucleotide sequences. In a later analysis, a clonal expansion index for each public chain was calculated from normalized within-repertoire ranks of inferred template counts. In a later analysis, generation probabilities were computed with a VDJ recombination model fitted to out-of-frame rearrangements, and the resulting probabilities were checked against IGoR. In a later analysis, hypergeometric tests were used to score TCR-TCR, TCR-HLA and TCR-CMV co-occurrence, with a repertoire-size bias correction applied to TCR pairs. In a later analysis, false discovery rates were estimated by permuting HLA or CMV assignments 20 times. A later analysis grouped co-occurring TCRs with DBSCAN, adding TCRdist sequence similarity when clustering within HLA-allele-positive subsets. Repertoires with fewer than 30,000 or more than 120,000 public chains, plus five repertoires with anomalous nucleotide sharing, were excluded from co-occurrence clustering. The table was pulled from immuneACCESS by TCRdb, which kept in-frame rearrangements only. Such tables lose some clones; where checked, under half of the loss comes from unresolved V genes, and the rest has no known cause. V and J calls and clone size are as listed in that table; D and trimming were resolved from the DNA. The table for this sample lists around 100,000 clones. The ten most abundant clones make up roughly 3.5% of the sample.

Rearrangement joined TRBV7-2 to TRBJ2-2, with 7 bases in between that match TRBD1. Sequencing was done on a sample of PBMCs. The sequence was collected from a man aged 40-50 years in good health and CMV-seronegative. The encoded CDR3 is CASNQDRAATGTGELFF. In nucleotides, the sequence is TGTGCCAGCAACCAAGACCGGGCCGCGACAGGGACCGGGGAGCTGTTTTTT. With all but the CDR3 taken from the reference TRBV7-2 and TRBJ2-2 genes, the full variable domain is: GAGVSQSPSNKVTEKGKDVELRCDPISGHTALYWYRQSLGQGLEFLIYFQGNSAPDKSGLPSDRFSAERTGGSVSTLTIQRTQQEDSAVYLCASNQDRAATGTGELFFGEGSRLTVL.